This T cell receptor (beta chain) was identified in a study of T cells in Graves' hyperthyroidism and ophthalmopathy. This clonotype occurred a few times. From RNA transcripts, TCR beta CDR3 regions were amplified. A first-round RT-PCR of the TCR CDR3 used the HTBI primer set. TCRdb ran MiXCR on the multiplex PCR reads and lists one entry per CDR3 protein. Of roughly 350,000 distinct CDR3 sequences listed, about an eighth are singletons. The CDR3 consists of 15 residues. V was clipped by 0 bases and J by 5 bases, with 11 bases between them. Germline V gene lookup returns CDR1 GTSNPN and CDR2 SVGIG (reference sequence).

The receptor was isolated from a middle-aged woman with Graves' ophthalmopathy. This chain links TRBV30 with TRBJ1-6; no clear D. The sample was blood. CDR3 residues: CAWSVDRADNSPLHF. The CDR3 bases are TGTGCCTGGAGTGTAGACCGTGCGGATAATTCACCCCTCCACTTT.